This T cell receptor (beta chain) was found in a study of T cell responses to AZD1222 COVID-19 vaccine (dated by TCRdb to 2020 to 2022). Study-wide context: A total of 230 to 250 trial participants underwent TCR sequencing, of whom 207 had received two doses of AZD1222 and some 26 had received two doses of the MenACWY control vaccine. Trial participants were enrolled by age into subgroups of 18-55, 56-69 and 70-plus years, and about 150, 27 and 61 TCR-sequenced participants, respectively, were included in these subgroups.

The CDR3 regions of human TCRbeta chains were analyzed by immunosequencing. Per the original workflow: Repertoire TCRs were checked for matches against a reference library of SARS-CoV-2-specific TCRs that had been generated using the MIRA antigen-specificity platform. Breadth meant the fraction of unique TCRs that were SARS-CoV-2-associated, whereas depth meant the fraction of total T cells that were SARS-CoV-2-associated. Each spike-specific TCR was assigned to its reactive spike region and to a CD4 or CD8 class using the MIRA data. Log10-transformed breadth and depth values were compared by one-way ANOVA with Sidak's multiple comparisons tests. Sourced from immuneACCESS, this table was stored by TCRdb with only in-frame sequences that have V and J called. A share of the clones is absent; for the studies checked, an unresolved V gene accounts for under half, and the remainder has no known explanation. V and J calls plus clone size are reproduced from that table; the DNA served to infer D and trimming. For this sample there are 95,000 to 150,000 clones; roughly 84% appear just once. Clones ranked in the top ten supply around a quarter of the sample.

Interpreted using the paper, the time point label stands for: about 28 days (+/-7) after the second vaccine dose. AZD1222 recipients given second doses at about 4 weeks or at about 12 weeks were pooled, since spike-specific TCR depth and breadth were not found to differ between the two schedules. Vaccinee samples came from UK trials COV001 and COV002, including a single-blind randomized controlled phase 2/3 trial of AZD1222 (ChAdOx1 nCoV-19) in healthy adults. For TCRbeta chain sequencing, PBMC samples from trial participants were taken at day 0 and at day 28 after the second dose. As concerns this clone: Its antigen is unknown. Base-call qualities are not available, and no considerably larger clone is one nucleotide away.

From cysteine to phenylalanine, the CDR3 is 14 amino acids long. Kept here is only the CDR3 DNA, which spans 42 bases and is read in frame from base 1. Looking up the germline V gene yields CDR1 SGHTS and CDR2 YDEGEE. V is cut by 3 bases and J by 0 bases, and the space between the germline ends is 8 bases. Here is what the overall study found, with its caveats: Participants were mostly white British, with more females than males. The authors suggested clonal diversity may have been underestimated. The 56-69-year group was small, and its depth increase did not reach significance, likely because of low power. Conclusions about previously exposed vaccinees were limited because only a handful of AZD1222 recipients were SARS-CoV-2 seropositive at baseline. Spike-specific TCR breadth and depth rose significantly after two AZD1222 doses compared with day 0 and with MenACWY recipients. Reportedly, almost half of the unique spike-specific TCRs recognized epitopes lying outside the regions that are mutated in the B.1.351 and B.1.1.7 variants. Because no day 14 peak-response samples were available, repertoires were characterized only after the peak T cell response. The vaccine-associated CD4 TCRs covered the entire spike protein, and the dominant responses fell in regions 160-218 and 743-854.

The input for sequencing was peripheral blood, taken 28 days after the second AZD1222 dose. This clonotype was obtained from an adult who received the AZD1222 COVID-19 vaccine. This chain is built from TRBV5-8 and TRBJ2-3; a confident D gene designation cannot be given. The CDR3 region has the sequence CASSSFPSTDTQYF. The nucleotide sequence reads as follows: TGTGCCAGCAGCTCATTTCCTAGCACAGATACGCAGTATTTT.